Shown below are 30 T cell receptor beta chains from a single sample sequenced in a study of vaccination and CD4 T cells after COVID-19. Treatment specified: roughly 11-day PBMC culture with coronavirus spike peptide pools or control peptides (ViraFEST assay). For these receptors, no antigen is known. The Oncomine TCR Beta short-read assay generated sequence data from the DNA of cultured CD4+ T cells. TCRdb reprocessed the PCR reads with MiXCR, giving one entry per CDR3 protein. The sample contains 20,000 to 25,000 distinct CDR3 sequences, around 45% of which appear only once. Sample: CD4+ T cells from blood, cultured in vitro, taken before SARS-CoV-2 vaccination. All receptors come from a human donor who received a COVID-19 vaccine.

The V call is TRBV6-4, the J call TRBJ2-2; 9 nucleotides align to TRBD1. Per the germline V gene, CDR1 is MRHNA and CDR2 is SNTAGT. This CDR3 spans 15 amino acids. V lost 3 bases, J lost 9 bases, and 8 bases stayed unmatched. The CDR3 DNA reads TGTGCCAGCAGTGATACAGGGGGCTTGACCAGGGAGCTGTTTTTT. It yields the protein CASSDTGGLTRELFF.

The J gene is TRBJ1-1, the V gene TRBV12-3 or TRBV12-4, with D possibly TRBD1 on 5 matching bases. This CDR3 contains 13 residues. V was pared by 8 bases and J by 7 bases, with 17 bases between. CDR3 bases: TGTGCCAGCTGTATGGCGGGGGGGGGTGAAGCTTTCTTT. Translating gives CASCMAGGGEAFF.

The chain links TRBV20-1 to TRBJ1-1; D gene uncertain. Deletions cut 2 bases from V and 1 base from J, with 11 bases between. The CDR3 spans 14 residues. Germline lookup yields CDR1 DFQATT and CDR2 SNEGSKA (reference sequence). The CDR3 DNA follows: TGCAGTGCTAGACCAACGAGGAGGAACACTGAAGCTTTCTTT. This codes for CSARPTRRNTEAFF.

The gene calls are TRBV5-6 and TRBJ1-1, with D maybe TRBD1 (5 bases). CDR3 size: 14 residues. In germline, CDR1 is SGHDT, CDR2 YYEEEE. The V end was cut by 4 bases, the J end by 0 bases, with 10 bases between. CDR3 protein: CASSKGTVNTEAFF. In nucleotides, the CDR3 is TGTGCCAGCAGCAAAGGGACGGTGAACACTGAAGCTTTCTTT.

This chain uses TRBV7-2 with TRBJ2-3; 10 bases line up with TRBD1. This CDR3 has 16 residues. V gave up 5 bases and J gave up 3 bases; unmatched junction bases: 8. Germline V gives CDR1 SGHTA, CDR2 FQGNSA. CDR3 DNA sequence: TGTGCCAGCAGCCCCCGGACAGGGGGGTGGACAGATACGCAGTATTTT. Residues: CASSPRTGGWTDTQYF.

The chain couples TRBV20-1 to TRBJ2-5; D not certain. Germline CDR1 DFQATT, CDR2 SNEGSKA (reference sequence). The CDR3 is 13 amino acids. Trimming cost V 0 bases and J 4 bases, with 9 bases left between them. CDR3 region: CSARDPAGETQYF. In nucleotides, the CDR3 is TGCAGTGCTAGAGATCCTGCCGGAGAGACCCAGTACTTC.

This clonotype occurred a few times. The V and J genes are TRBV2 and TRBJ2-3; 8 nucleotides agree with TRBD2. V was pared by 3 bases and J by 3 bases, with 5 bases of the junction left unmatched. The germline CDR1 and CDR2 sequences are SNHLY and FYNNEI. The CDR3 length is 15 residues. CDR3 region: CASSDGVAGTDTQYF. The CDR3 region has the DNA TGTGCCAGCAGTGATGGGGTAGCGGGGACAGATACGCAGTATTTT.

This chain joins TRBV11-2 and TRBJ2-7; 8 nucleotides agree with TRBD1. The V segment lost 1 base and the J segment 2 bases; nucleotides outside the gene matches: 4. The CDR3 sequence is 15 residues long. Per the germline V gene, CDR1 is SGHAT and CDR2 is FQNNGV. The CDR3: CASSLGQGLAYEQYF. The CDR3 nucleotides are TGTGCCAGCAGCTTAGGACAGGGGCTTGCCTACGAGCAGTACTTC.

Only a few counts were recorded for this clonotype. CDR3 nucleotide sequence: TGTGCCAGCAGTTTATCCGGCTACACAGATACGCAGTATTTT. It yields the protein CASSLSGYTDTQYF. The V call is TRBV27, the J call TRBJ2-3; D remains unclear. Trimming removed 0 bases at V and 2 bases at J, with 6 bases between. Per germline, CDR1 MNHEY and CDR2 SMNVEV (reference sequence). CDR3 length equals 14 residues.

This clonotype was counted only a few times. The chain employs TRBV20-1 and TRBJ1-5; D not certain. The V gene's germline CDR1 is DFQATT and CDR2 SNEGSKA (reference sequence). V was cut by 0 bases and J by 0 bases, with 12 bases left in between. The CDR3 is made up of 16 amino acids. The CDR3 DNA sequence: TGCAGTGCTAGAGATCTTGGCGGCGATAGCAATCAGCCCCAGCATTTT. Protein sequence: CSARDLGGDSNQPQHF.

This clonotype was found a few times. The V call is TRBV20-1, the J call TRBJ2-3; the D call may be TRBD1 or TRBD2 (6 bases each). Trimming took 1 base from V and 0 from J, leaving 14 bases between them. Germline V gives CDR1 DFQATT, CDR2 SNEGSKA (reference sequence). CDR3 length equals 16 residues. The CDR3 sequence: CSARGGAAFSTDTQYF. Written as DNA, the CDR3 is TGCAGTGCTAGAGGGGGGGCGGCTTTTAGCACAGATACGCAGTATTTT.

The chain's CDR3 is CASSLRSGQGAEAFF. The DNA for the CDR3 is TGTGCCAGCAGCTTACGTTCGGGACAGGGGGCTGAAGCTTTCTTT. The chain recombines TRBV7-2 with TRBJ1-1; TRBD1 matches at 11 bases. Trimming took 2 bases from V and 6 from J; bases not matched to a gene: 5. Germline loops: CDR1 SGHTA, CDR2 FQGNSA. The CDR3 length is 15 residues.

The chain recombines TRBV5-4 with TRBJ1-2; D possibly corresponds to TRBD1 (6 bases). Germline values: CDR1 SGHNT, CDR2 YYREEE (reference sequence). Deletions cut 2 bases from V and 4 bases from J, with 18 bases between. The CDR3 covers 16 residues. CDR3 coding DNA: TGTGCCAGCAGCTTAGGCGGTGGGACATCAGGCTATGGCTACACCTTC. Protein sequence: CASSLGGGTSGYGYTF.

This chain links TRBV20-1 with TRBJ2-3; TRBD2 matches 7 bases. The CDR3 extends over 15 amino acids. The germline CDR1 and CDR2 sequences are DFQATT and SNEGSKA (reference sequence). V gave up 0 bases and J gave up 0 bases; unmatched junction bases: 3. In DNA form, the CDR3 reads TGCAGTGCTAGAGATTGGGGACTAAGCACAGATACGCAGTATTTT. This translates into CSARDWGLSTDTQYF.

V is TRBV30 and J is TRBJ2-5, with D perhaps matching TRBD2 (5 bases). The CDR3 is made up of 14 amino acids. Per the germline V gene, CDR1 is GTSNPN and CDR2 is SVGIG (reference sequence). V dropped 1 base and J dropped 5 bases, with 14 bases sitting between them. CDR3 loop: CAWSAKDSFETQYF. CDR3 nucleotide sequence: TGTGCCTGGAGTGCAAAGGACTCCTTCGAGACCCAGTACTTC.

The DNA of the CDR3 is TGTGCCAGCAGCCTCGTGGATGGGACAACTGAAGCTTTCTTT. It is translated as CASSLVDGTTEAFF. This chain connects TRBV5-4 to TRBJ1-1, with TRBD1 as a possible D gene (6 bases). Germline CDR1 is SGHNT and CDR2 is YYREEE (reference sequence). The CDR3 covers 14 residues. The ends were cut back, 4 bases at V and 5 bases at J, with 15 bases in the middle.

J is TRBJ2-4 and V is TRBV11-2; D gene unclear. This CDR3 has 13 amino acids. Germline CDR1 and CDR2: SGHAT and FQNNGV. V gave up 2 bases and J gave up 9 bases, with 11 bases separating them. CDR3 in amino acids: CASSLLARSIQYF. Written as DNA, the CDR3 is TGTGCCAGCAGCTTACTGGCCCGGAGCATTCAGTACTTC.

V and J are TRBV6-1 and TRBJ2-7, with 7 bases lining up with TRBD2. The germline V gene encodes CDR1 MNHNS and CDR2 SASEGT. The CDR3 has 16 residues. The junction had 15 bases not matched to a gene; V was cut back by 6 bases and J by 4 bases. DNA of the CDR3: TGTGCCAGCAGATCTTTTGGGGACGGGGGGTGGTACGAGCAGTACTTC. Its translation is CASRSFGDGGWYEQYF.

The CDR3: CATSIKRGTSTDTQYF. CDR3 DNA sequence: TGTGCCACCAGCATTAAGCGGGGGACGAGCACAGATACGCAGTATTTT. The chain couples TRBV15 to TRBJ2-3; 8 bases are a match to TRBD2. This CDR3 is built from 16 residues. Trimming at V came to 4 bases and at J to 0 bases, leaving 6 bases not matched to a gene. Germline CDR1 reads LNHNV; CDR2 reads YYDKDF (reference sequence).

A few counts support this clonotype. The genes are TRBV5-1 and TRBJ1-2, with 9 bases identical to TRBD1. CDR1 and CDR2 from the germline V gene are SGHRS and YFSETQ. CDR3 length: 13 residues. Trimming at V came to 2 bases and at J to 6 bases, leaving 2 bases not matched to a gene. The CDR3 reads CASSLNRGHGYTF. CDR3 in DNA: TGCGCCAGCAGCTTAAACAGGGGGCATGGCTACACCTTC.

V usage is TRBV2 and J usage is TRBJ1-6; D is unresolved. With 1 base removed from V and 7 bases from J, the gap between germline ends came to 5 bases. Germline V gene sequence: CDR1 SNHLY, CDR2 FYNNEI. CDR3 size: 13 residues. The CDR3 loop is CASSEGENSPLHF. In DNA form, the CDR3 reads TGTGCCAGCAGTGAAGGGGAAAATTCACCCCTCCACTTT.

This clonotype has only a few counts. The rearrangement joins TRBV10-3 to TRBJ2-2, with 9 bases identical to TRBD1. J was trimmed by 3 bases and V by 2 bases; bases with no gene match: 10. Germline V gives CDR1 ENHRY, CDR2 SYGVKD. The CDR3 sequence is 18 residues long. The CDR3 sequence: CAISEGHRGRGYTGELFF. The CDR3 DNA reads TGTGCCATCAGTGAGGGACACAGGGGGCGAGGGTACACCGGGGAGCTGTTTTTT.

In this sample, this clonotype turned up a few times. This chain uses TRBV20-1 with TRBJ1-4; 7 bases match TRBD1. This CDR3 contains 13 residues. After removal of 0 bases from V and 7 bases from J, the junction contained 2 bases not matched to a gene. Germline loops: CDR1 DFQATT, CDR2 SNEGSKA (reference sequence). The CDR3 nucleotides read TGCAGTGCTAGAGATGGGACAGCTGAAAAACTGTTTTTT. This encodes CSARDGTAEKLFF.

The chain joins TRBV6-1 to TRBJ2-3; 9 bases map to TRBD2. V was clipped by 5 bases and J by 4 bases; unmatched bases: 4. CDR1 is MNHNS, CDR2 SASEGT, per germline. The CDR3 loop spans 14 amino acids. The CDR3 nucleotides are TGTGCCAGCAGTATCGAGCGGGAGGCAGATACGCAGTATTTT. It translates to CASSIEREADTQYF.

The chain employs TRBV2 and TRBJ1-6; possible D gene TRBD1, 6 bases. Trimming shortened V by 5 bases and J by 7 bases, and 18 bases separated the two germline ends. The V gene's germline CDR1 is SNHLY and CDR2 FYNNEI. CDR3 length: 16 amino acids. In nucleotides, the CDR3 is TGTGCCAGCAGTTTGGGTTTTGGACAGCCCAATTCACCCCTCCACTTT. Its translation: CASSLGFGQPNSPLHF. The variable domain in full, completed from reference TRBV2 and TRBJ1-6, reads EPEVTQTPSHQVTQMGQEVILRCVPISNHLYFYWYRQILGQKVEFLVSFYNNEISEKSEIFDDQFSVERPDGSNFTLKIRSTKLEDSAMYFCASSLGFGQPNSPLHFGNGTRLTVT.

The table lists this clonotype with a count of one. The chain employs TRBV7-9 and TRBJ2-3, with 13 bases aligning to TRBD2. J gave up 4 bases and V 5 bases, and 9 bases lay outside the gene matches. Germline values: CDR1 SEHNR, CDR2 FQNEAQ (reference sequence). The CDR3 has 17 residues. CDR3 sequence: CASSPLRLAGGADTQYF. The DNA of the CDR3 is TGTGCCAGCAGCCCCCTCAGACTAGCGGGGGGTGCAGATACGCAGTATTTT. The full variable domain, in which reference TRBV7-9 and TRBJ2-3 provide the parts outside the CDR3, is DTGVSQNPRHKITKRGQNVTFRCDPISEHNRLYWYRQTLGQGPEFLTYFQNEAQLEKSRLLSDRFSAERPKGSFSTLEIQRTEQGDSAMYLCASSPLRLAGGADTQYFGPGTRLTVL.

This clonotype has only a few counts. This chain connects TRBV20-1 to TRBJ1-2; D possibly corresponds to TRBD1 (5 bases). The V end was cut by 2 bases, the J end by 4 bases, with 11 bases between. The CDR3 contains 13 residues. Germline V lookup: CDR1 DFQATT, CDR2 SNEGSKA (reference sequence). For the CDR3, the DNA is TGCAGTGCTAGATTAACGCAGGGCTATGGCTACACCTTC. This gives the protein CSARLTQGYGYTF.

The rearrangement uses TRBV20-1 and TRBJ1-6; D is perhaps TRBD1 (5 bases). Deletions cut 2 bases from V and 7 bases from J, with 9 bases between. In germline, CDR1 is DFQATT, CDR2 SNEGSKA (reference sequence). This CDR3 region has 13 residues. Here the CDR3 reads CSARRTQNSPLHF. The CDR3 DNA sequence: TGCAGTGCTAGAAGGACACAGAATTCACCCCTCCACTTT.

This clonotype has just a few counts. This chain joins TRBV11-3 and TRBJ2-3; TRBD2 is a possible D gene (6 bases). Looked up from germline, CDR1 is SGHNT and CDR2 is YENEEA. Trimming cost V 4 bases and J 2 bases, with 13 bases left between them. This CDR3 has 15 residues. The CDR3 nucleotides read TGTGCCAGCAGCTCAAAGGGACTGACCACAGATACGCAGTATTTT. Translated, it gives CASSSKGLTTDTQYF.

This clonotype was detected a few times. V and J are TRBV19 and TRBJ2-3; the D is unclear. The CDR3 is made up of 15 amino acids. Germline CDR1 is LNHDA and CDR2 is SQIVND (reference sequence). Trimming cost V 4 bases and J 0 bases, with 11 bases left between them. In DNA form, the CDR3 reads TGTGCCAGTAGTACGGACCGAGCTAGCACAGATACGCAGTATTTT. Encoded protein: CASSTDRASTDTQYF. Full variable domain (outside the CDR3, taken from reference TRBV19 and TRBJ2-3): DGGITQSPKYLFRKEGQNVTLSCEQNLNHDAMYWYRQDPGQGLRLIYYSQIVNDFQKGDIAEGYSVSREKKESFPLTVTSAQKNPTAFYLCASSTDRASTDTQYFGPGTRLTVL.